The clone carrying this TCR beta chain was observed once. What it binds is not known. This sample is drawn from a study of identifying expanded T cells in peripheral blood. The method was immunoSEQ multiplex PCR; TCRdb's version includes in-frame clones alone and lacks a portion of them. This sample has some 75,000 clones, with around 90% found just once. General study points: Clone count variance between approximately 2-week samples rose with total template count. Differentially abundant clones: roughly 1.2 between replicates, about 16 at around 14 days, 19 to 20 at four.

Collection occurred without any documented infections or immune events in donors. The CDR3 consists of 11 residues. With 0 bases removed from V and 5 bases from J, the gap between germline ends came to 2 bases. Germline CDR1 is DFQATT and CDR2 is SNEGSKA (reference sequence). The chain carries TRBV20-1 and TRBJ1-3; no firm D call. The sequence derives from a person between 18 and 75 years old in good health. Sequenced input: blood. For the CDR3, the DNA is TGCAGTGCTAGAGATAGAAACACCATATATTTT. It specifies CSARDRNTIYF.